These 9 T cell receptor beta chains were sequenced from one sample in a study of early T cells in non-severe SARS-CoV-2 infection (dated by TCRdb to the early 2020s). The library was generated by 5' RACE. The instrument was a NextSeq 500. TCRdb reran the public reads through fastp at Q25 and MiXCR, keeping productive beta chains. Rows with a matching CDR3 protein are joined into one entry that keeps the most common DNA and genes. Recorded for this sample are approximately 52,000 distinct CDR3 sequences; 14% to 15% of them occurred a single time. Less than 12% of the sample comes from the top ten. The sample here was whole blood, taken at baseline. The receptors originated from an adult who was a healthcare worker with PCR-confirmed SARS-CoV-2 infection or an uninfected control (not recorded which).

The chain carries TRBV18 and TRBJ1-2; D remains ambiguous. Germline CDR1 is KGHSH and CDR2 is LQKENI. The V and J ends lost 3 bases and 7 bases respectively, with 12 bases between them. The CDR3 loop spans 13 amino acids. The DNA of the CDR3 is TGTGCCAGCTCACCTGAGGAAGTCGGTGGCTACACCTTC. It specifies CASSPEEVGGYTF.

The chain joins TRBV9 to TRBJ2-2; 8 bases align to TRBD1. The J segment lost 2 bases and the V segment lost 5 bases, leaving 8 bases of the junction unmatched. CDR1 SGDLS and CDR2 YYNGEE come from the germline V gene. This CDR3 is built from 16 residues. CDR3 protein: CASSLRQGLNTGELFF. The CDR3 DNA reads TGTGCCAGCAGTTTAAGACAGGGGCTTAACACCGGGGAGCTGTTTTTT.

This clonotype has only a few counts. V is TRBV28 and J is TRBJ2-7, with TRBD1 identical over 7 bases. The CDR3 consists of 18 residues. The V and J ends lost 6 bases and 2 bases, in that order; junction bases with no gene match: 19. Germline V gene data show CDR1 as MDHEN and CDR2 as SYDVKM. The DNA for the CDR3 is TGTGCCAGCAGACCAACGGGCTATACCGGGACAGCCGCCTACGAGCAGTACTTC. This gives the protein CASRPTGYTGTAAYEQYF. Full variable domain (missing parts from reference TRBV28 and TRBJ2-7): DVKVTQSSRYLVKRTGEKVFLECVQDMDHENMFWYRQDPGLGLRLIYFSYDVKMKEKGDIPEGYSVSREKKERFSLILESASTNQTSMYLCASRPTGYTGTAAYEQYFGPGTRLTVT.

The table lists this clonotype with a few counts. The chain employs TRBV7-3 and TRBJ2-1; 7 bases map to TRBD1. Germline V gene lookup returns CDR1 SGHTA and CDR2 FQGTGA. This CDR3 contains 14 residues. V gave up 0 bases and J gave up 9 bases; unmatched junction bases: 5. The CDR3 sequence: CASSLTQGKREQFF. In nucleotides, the CDR3 is TGTGCCAGCAGCTTAACACAGGGGAAGCGTGAGCAGTTCTTC.

This chain connects TRBV20-1 to TRBJ2-2; D unresolved. There are 13 residues in the CDR3. Trimming pared 8 bases from V and 3 bases from J, leaving 13 bases between. The V gene's germline CDR1 is DFQATT and CDR2 SNEGSKA (reference sequence). The CDR3 reads CSIPYRDTGELFF. In DNA, the CDR3 is TGCAGTATACCCTACCGGGACACCGGGGAGCTGTTTTTT.

This clonotype appeared a few times. The V gene is TRBV27, the J gene TRBJ1-1; D might be TRBD1 (5 bases). Trimming took off 4 bases at V and 1 base at J, with 7 bases between the two ends. The CDR3 runs to 13 residues. The germline V gene has CDR1 MNHEY and CDR2 SMNVEV (reference sequence). The CDR3 protein is CASSSTENTEAFF. CDR3 sequence (DNA): TGTGCCAGCAGTTCGACAGAGAACACTGAAGCTTTCTTT.

There are many counts of this clonotype. The chain joins TRBV14 to TRBJ2-2; unclear D gene. This CDR3 spans 16 amino acids. Germline V lookup: CDR1 SGHDN, CDR2 FVKESK. Trimming left V 4 bases short and J 0 bases short, with 12 bases between. As DNA, the CDR3 is TGTGCCAGCAGCCCCTTTCTTGGGCCGAACACCGGGGAGCTGTTTTTT. This encodes CASSPFLGPNTGELFF.

This clonotype occurred many times. The chain recombines TRBV6-4 with TRBJ2-1, with 9 bases lining up with TRBD2. The CDR3 extends over 15 amino acids. Germline assignment: CDR1 MRHNA and CDR2 SNTAGT. V shed 2 bases and J 4 bases; nucleotides not matched to a gene: 3. The CDR3 DNA follows: TGTGCCAGCAGTGACGTGGCGGGGGGGTACAATGAGCAGTTCTTC. Protein sequence: CASSDVAGGYNEQFF.

In its sample, this clonotype was seen a few times. The chain joins TRBV10-2 to TRBJ2-1; D remains ambiguous. V lost 5 bases to trimming and J lost 0 bases, with 11 bases between them. The CDR3 extends over 15 amino acids. CDR1 is WSHSY, CDR2 SAAADI, per germline. In DNA form, the CDR3 reads TGCGCCAGCAGTCAGCGCGGCAACTCCTACAATGAGCAGTTCTTC. It specifies CASSQRGNSYNEQFF.